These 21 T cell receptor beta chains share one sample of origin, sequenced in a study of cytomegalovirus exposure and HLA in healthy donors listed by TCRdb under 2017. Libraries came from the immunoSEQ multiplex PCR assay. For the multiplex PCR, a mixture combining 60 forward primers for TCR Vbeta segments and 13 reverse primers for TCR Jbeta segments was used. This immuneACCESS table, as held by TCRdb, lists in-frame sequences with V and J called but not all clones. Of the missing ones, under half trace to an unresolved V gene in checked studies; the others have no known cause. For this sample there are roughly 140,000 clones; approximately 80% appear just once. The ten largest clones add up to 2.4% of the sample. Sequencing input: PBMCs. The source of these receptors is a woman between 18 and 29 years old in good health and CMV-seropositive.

In DNA form, the CDR3 reads TGTGCCAGCAGCCTCGGAACTCAGGGGCGGGAGCAGTACTTC. It translates to CASSLGTQGREQYF. V and J are TRBV5-6 and TRBJ2-7; weak D call: TRBD1 (6 bases). V lost 4 bases and J lost 7, with 18 bases in between. The CDR3 runs to 14 residues. Germline V CDR1 and CDR2: SGHDT, YYEEEE.

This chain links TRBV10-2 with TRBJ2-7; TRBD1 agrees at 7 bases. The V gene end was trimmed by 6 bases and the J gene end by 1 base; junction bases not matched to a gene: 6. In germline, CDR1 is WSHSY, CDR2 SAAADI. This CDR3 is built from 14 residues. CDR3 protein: CASSGPGQSYEQYF. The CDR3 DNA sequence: TGCGCCAGCAGCGGACCGGGACAGTCCTACGAGCAGTACTTC.

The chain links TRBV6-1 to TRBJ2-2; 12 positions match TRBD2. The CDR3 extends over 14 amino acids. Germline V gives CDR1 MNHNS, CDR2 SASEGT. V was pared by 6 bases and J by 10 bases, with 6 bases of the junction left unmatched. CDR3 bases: TGTGCCAGCAGAACTAGCGGGGGGCCCTTGGAGCTGTTTTTT. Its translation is CASRTSGGPLELFF.

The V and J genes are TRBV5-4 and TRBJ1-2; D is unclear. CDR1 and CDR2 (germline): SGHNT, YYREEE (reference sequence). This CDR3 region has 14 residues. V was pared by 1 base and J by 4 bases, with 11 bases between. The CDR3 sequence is CASSLWGDFYGYTF. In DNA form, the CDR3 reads TGTGCCAGCAGCTTGTGGGGAGACTTCTATGGCTACACCTTC.

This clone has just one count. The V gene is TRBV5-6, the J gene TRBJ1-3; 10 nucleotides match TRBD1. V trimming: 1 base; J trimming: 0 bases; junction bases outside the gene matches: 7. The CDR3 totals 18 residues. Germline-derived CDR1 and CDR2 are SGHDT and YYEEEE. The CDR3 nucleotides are TGTGCCAGCAGCTTGTCGGGGACAGGGGCCTACTCTGGAAACACCATATATTTT. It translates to CASSLSGTGAYSGNTIYF.

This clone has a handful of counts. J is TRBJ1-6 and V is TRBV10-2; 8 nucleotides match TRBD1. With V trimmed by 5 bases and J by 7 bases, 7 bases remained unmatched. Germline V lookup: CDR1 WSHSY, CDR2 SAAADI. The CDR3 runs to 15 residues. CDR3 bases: TGCGCCAGCAGTTTGGACAGGGCTTGGAATTCACCCCTCCACTTT. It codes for CASSLDRAWNSPLHF.

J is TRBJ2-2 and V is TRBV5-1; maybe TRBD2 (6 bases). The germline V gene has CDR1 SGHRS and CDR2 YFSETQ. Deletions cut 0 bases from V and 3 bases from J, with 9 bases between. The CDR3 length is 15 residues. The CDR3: CASSLGGDYTGELFF. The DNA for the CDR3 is TGCGCCAGCAGCTTGGGAGGGGACTACACCGGGGAGCTGTTTTTT.

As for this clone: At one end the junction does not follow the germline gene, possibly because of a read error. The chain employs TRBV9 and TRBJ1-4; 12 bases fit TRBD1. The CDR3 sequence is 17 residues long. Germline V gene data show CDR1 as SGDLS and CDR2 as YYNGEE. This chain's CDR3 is CAGSRSRDRGQGEKLFF. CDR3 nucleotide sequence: TGTGCCGGCAGCCGTTCTAGGGACAGGGGGCAGGGGGAAAAACTGTTTTTT.

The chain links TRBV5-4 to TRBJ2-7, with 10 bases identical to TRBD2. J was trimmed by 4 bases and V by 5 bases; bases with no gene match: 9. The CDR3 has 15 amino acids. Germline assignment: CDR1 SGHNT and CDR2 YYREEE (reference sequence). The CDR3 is CASSLAGAILYEQYF. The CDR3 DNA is TGTGCCAGCAGTCTAGCGGGGGCCATTTTATACGAGCAGTACTTC.

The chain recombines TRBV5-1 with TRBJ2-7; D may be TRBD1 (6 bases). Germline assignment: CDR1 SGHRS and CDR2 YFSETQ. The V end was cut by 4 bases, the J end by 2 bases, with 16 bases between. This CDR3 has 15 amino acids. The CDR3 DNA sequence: TGCGCCAGCAGCCTCCCGACAGGAGATACCTACGAGCAGTACTTC. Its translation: CASSLPTGDTYEQYF.

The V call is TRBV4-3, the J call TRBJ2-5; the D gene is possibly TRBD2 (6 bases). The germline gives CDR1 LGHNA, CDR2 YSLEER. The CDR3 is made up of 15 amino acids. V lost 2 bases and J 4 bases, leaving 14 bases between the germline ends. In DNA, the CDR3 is TGCGCCAGCAGCCAAAGTACCAGCGGGTCAGAGACCCAGTACTTC. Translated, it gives CASSQSTSGSETQYF.

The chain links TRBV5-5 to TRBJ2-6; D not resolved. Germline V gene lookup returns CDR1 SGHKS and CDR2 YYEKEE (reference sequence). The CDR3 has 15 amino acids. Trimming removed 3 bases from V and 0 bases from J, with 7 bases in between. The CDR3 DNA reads TGTGCCAGCAGCTCTTCGTTCTCTGGGGCCAACGTCCTGACTTTC. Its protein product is CASSSSFSGANVLTF.

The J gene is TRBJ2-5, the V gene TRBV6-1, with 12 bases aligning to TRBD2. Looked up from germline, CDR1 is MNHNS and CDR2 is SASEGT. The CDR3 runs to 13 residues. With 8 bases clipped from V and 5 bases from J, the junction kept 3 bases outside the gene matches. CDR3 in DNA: TGTGCCAGCCTAGCGGGGGGGAGGGAGACCCAGTACTTC. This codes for CASLAGGRETQYF.

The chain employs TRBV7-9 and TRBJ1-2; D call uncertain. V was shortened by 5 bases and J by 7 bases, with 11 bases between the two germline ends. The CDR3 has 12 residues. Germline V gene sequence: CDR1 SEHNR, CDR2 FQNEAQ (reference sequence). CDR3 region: CASSPATGGYTF. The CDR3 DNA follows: TGTGCCAGCAGCCCCGCCACGGGTGGCTACACCTTC.

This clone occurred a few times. CDR3 in DNA: TGTGCCAGCAGCCCGAGCTTTGACAGGGGCGCGGTCTATGGCTACACCTTC. Its translation: CASSPSFDRGAVYGYTF. The rearrangement joins TRBV5-4 to TRBJ1-2; 8 bases map to TRBD1. Germline loops: CDR1 SGHNT, CDR2 YYREEE (reference sequence). The CDR3 length is 17 residues. V trimming: 4 bases; J trimming: 4 bases; junction bases outside the gene matches: 15. The full variable domain, its missing parts supplied by reference TRBV5-4 and TRBJ1-2, is ETGVTQSPTHLIKTRGQQVTLRCSSQSGHNTVSWYQQALGQGPQFIFQYYREEENGRGNFPPRFSGLQFPNYSSELNVNALELDDSALYLCASSPSFDRGAVYGYTFGSGTRLTVV.

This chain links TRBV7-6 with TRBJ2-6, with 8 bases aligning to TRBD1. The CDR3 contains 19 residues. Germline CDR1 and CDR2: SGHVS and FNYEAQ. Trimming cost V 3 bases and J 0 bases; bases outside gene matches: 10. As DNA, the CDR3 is TGTGCCAGCAGCTTCTCACCGGGACAGGAGTCCTCTGGGGCCAACGTCCTGACTTTC. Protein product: CASSFSPGQESSGANVLTF.

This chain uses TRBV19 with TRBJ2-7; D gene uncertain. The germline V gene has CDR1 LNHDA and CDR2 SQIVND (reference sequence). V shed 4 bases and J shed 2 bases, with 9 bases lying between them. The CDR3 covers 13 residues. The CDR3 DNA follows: TGTGCCAGTAGTACCGCACCGGCCTACGAGCAGTACTTC. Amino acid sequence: CASSTAPAYEQYF.

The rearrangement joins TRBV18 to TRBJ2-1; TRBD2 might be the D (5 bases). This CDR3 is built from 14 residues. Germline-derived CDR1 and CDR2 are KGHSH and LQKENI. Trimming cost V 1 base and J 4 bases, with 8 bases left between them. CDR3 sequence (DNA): TGTGCCAGCTCACCACAGAGGGTTTACAATGAGCAGTTCTTC. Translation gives CASSPQRVYNEQFF.

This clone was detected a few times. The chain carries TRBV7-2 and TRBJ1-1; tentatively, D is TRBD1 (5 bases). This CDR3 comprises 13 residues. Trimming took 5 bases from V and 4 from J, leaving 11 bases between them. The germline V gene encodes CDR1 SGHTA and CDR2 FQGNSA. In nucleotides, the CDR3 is TGTGCCAGCAGCGGGAGGGGAAGCACTGAAGCTTTCTTT. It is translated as CASSGRGSTEAFF.

This CDR3 is CASSGGDTRRDTQYF. The DNA for the CDR3 is TGCGCCAGCAGCGGGGGAGACACCCGCAGGGATACGCAGTATTTT. The gene calls are TRBV10-2 and TRBJ2-3, with a weak D call TRBD2 (6 bases). Per the germline V gene, CDR1 is WSHSY and CDR2 is SAAADI. The length of the CDR3 is 15 residues. Trimming took 6 bases from V and 6 from J, leaving 19 bases between them.

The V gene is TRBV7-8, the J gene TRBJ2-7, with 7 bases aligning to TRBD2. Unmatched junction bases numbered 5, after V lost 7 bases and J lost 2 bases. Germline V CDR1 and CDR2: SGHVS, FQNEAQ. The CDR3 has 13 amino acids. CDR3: CASTPGGTYEQYF. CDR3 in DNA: TGTGCCAGCACCCCGGGGGGTACCTACGAGCAGTACTTC.